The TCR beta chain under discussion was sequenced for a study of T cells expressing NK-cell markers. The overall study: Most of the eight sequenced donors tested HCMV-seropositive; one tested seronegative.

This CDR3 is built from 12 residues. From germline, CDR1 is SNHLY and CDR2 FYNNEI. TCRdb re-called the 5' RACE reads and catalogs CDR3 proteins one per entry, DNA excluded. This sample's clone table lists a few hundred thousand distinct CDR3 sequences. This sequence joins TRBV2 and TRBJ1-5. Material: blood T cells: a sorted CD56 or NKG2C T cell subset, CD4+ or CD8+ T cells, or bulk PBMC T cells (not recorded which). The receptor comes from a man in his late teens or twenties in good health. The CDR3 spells CASRGLAQPQHF.